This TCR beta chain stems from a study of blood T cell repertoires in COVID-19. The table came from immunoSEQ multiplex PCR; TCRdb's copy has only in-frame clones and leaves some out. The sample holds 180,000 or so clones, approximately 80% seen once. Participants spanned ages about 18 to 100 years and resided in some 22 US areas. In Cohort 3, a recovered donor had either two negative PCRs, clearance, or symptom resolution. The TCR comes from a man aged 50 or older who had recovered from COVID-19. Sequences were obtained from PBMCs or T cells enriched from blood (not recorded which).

CDR3 in DNA: TGTGCCAGCAGCAGGCCGGGTCTTAATGAAAAACTGTTTTTT. Its translation is CASSRPGLNEKLFF. The gene calls are TRBV7-2 and TRBJ1-4; no clear D gene. The germline CDR1 and CDR2 sequences are SGHTA and FQGNSA. The CDR3 consists of 14 residues. The V gene lost 5 bases and the J gene lost 4 bases, with 11 bases spanning the gap.